The 27 T cell receptor beta chains presented below share a single source sample, sequenced in a study of shared clonotypes between healthy human individuals. Terminally differentiated effector memory CD45RA+ cells were excluded by CCR7 positive selection of CD45RO-negative cells. Repertoires were generated with immunoSEQ multiplex PCR, while TCRdb's copy carries only in-frame clones and drops some. The table lists about 2 million clones, approximately 95% of them singletons. Material: naive CD8+ T cells sorted from blood. All receptors derive from a man between 18 and 29 years old in good health.

The rearrangement joins TRBV7-9 to TRBJ1-2; 7 positions agree with TRBD1. The CDR3 contains 13 residues. Germline CDR1 is SEHNR and CDR2 is FQNEAQ (reference sequence). J was trimmed by 3 bases and V by 6 bases; bases with no gene match: 4. This CDR3 reads CASRRTGDYGYTF. For the CDR3, the DNA is TGTGCCAGCAGACGAACAGGGGACTATGGCTACACCTTC.

The J gene is TRBJ2-7, the V gene TRBV27; D perhaps matches TRBD1 (6 bases). CDR1 MNHEY and CDR2 SMNVEV come from the germline V gene (reference sequence). The CDR3 consists of 17 residues. The V gene lost 3 bases and the J gene lost 3 bases, with 21 bases spanning the gap. The CDR3 bases are TGTGCCAGCAGTTTTAGTGCAGGGGAGAGTGGGAGCTACGAGCAGTACTTC. It is translated as CASSFSAGESGSYEQYF.

The CDR3: CASSEWELKSYEQYF. The CDR3, as DNA: TGTGCCAGCAGTGAATGGGAGCTCAAGAGTTACGAGCAGTACTTC. V is TRBV2 and J is TRBJ2-7; TRBD2 might be the D (5 bases). The CDR3 runs to 15 residues. V shed 2 bases and J shed 4 bases, with 15 bases lying between them. Germline CDR1 and CDR2: SNHLY and FYNNEI.

V and J are TRBV6-6 and TRBJ2-7; tentatively, D is TRBD1 (6 bases). V was pared by 8 bases and J by 7 bases, with 18 bases between. Germline V gene sequence: CDR1 MNHNY, CDR2 SVGAGI (reference sequence). The length of the CDR3 is 13 residues. In DNA form, the CDR3 reads TGTGCCAGCTCTCAGGGGTGGAGCGGAGAGCAGTACTTC. Translated: CASSQGWSGEQYF.

The rearrangement links TRBV6-1 to TRBJ2-5, with D unclear. The closer fit of TRBJ2-7 to the DNA end suggests the J call may be wrong. CDR1 and CDR2 from the germline V gene are MNHNS and SASEGT. The CDR3 is made up of 13 amino acids. The CDR3 bases are TGTGCCAGCAGTGTAGCCCACAGCTACGAGCAGTACTTC. Residues: CASSVAHSYEQYF.

The DNA for the CDR3 is TGTGCCAGCAGCTTAGAGGGGCCCGGGTACACCTTC. As protein: CASSLEGPGYTF. The rearrangement joins TRBV11-2 to TRBJ1-2; D perhaps matches TRBD1 (5 bases). CDR3 length: 12 amino acids. Trimming cost V 0 bases and J 11 bases, with 10 bases left between them. Germline lookup yields CDR1 SGHAT and CDR2 FQNNGV. The variable domain in full, with the rest retrieved from reference TRBV11-2 and TRBJ1-2, is EAGVAQSPRYKIIEKRQSVAFWCNPISGHATLYWYQQILGQGPKLLIQFQNNGVVDDSQLPKDRFSAERLKGVDSTLKIQPAKLEDSAVYLCASSLEGPGYTFGSGTRLTVV.

V and J are TRBV2 and TRBJ2-3; a weak D match, TRBD2 (5 bases). Trimming removed 3 bases at V and 2 bases at J, with 15 bases between. The CDR3 totals 16 residues. Per germline, CDR1 SNHLY and CDR2 FYNNEI. This CDR3 reads CASSEWLGLNTDTQYF. CDR3 coding DNA: TGTGCCAGCAGTGAGTGGCTAGGACTCAACACAGATACGCAGTATTTT.

The gene calls are TRBV6-5 and TRBJ2-1; 9 nucleotides match TRBD1. There are 16 residues in the CDR3. CDR1 and CDR2 (germline): MNHEY, SVGAGI. Trimming removed 2 bases from V and 0 bases from J; junction bases left unmatched: 2. For the CDR3, the DNA is TGTGCCAGCAGTTACGGGACAGGGCTCTCCTACAATGAGCAGTTCTTC. The encoded protein is CASSYGTGLSYNEQFF.

The chain combines TRBV5-1 with TRBJ1-4; D is possibly TRBD1 (6 bases). From germline, CDR1 is SGHRS and CDR2 YFSETQ. The V gene lost 0 bases and the J gene lost 8 bases, with 11 bases spanning the gap. This CDR3 spans 14 amino acids. The CDR3 here is CASSLDRQAEKLFF. DNA of the CDR3: TGCGCCAGCAGCTTGGACCGACAGGCAGAAAAACTGTTTTTT.

The chain employs TRBV11-3 and TRBJ2-3; no clear D gene. Trimming left V 5 bases short and J 9 bases short, with 15 bases between. Germline-derived CDR1 and CDR2 are SGHNT and YENEEA. The CDR3 runs to 13 residues. The CDR3: CASSPIGLDTQYF. In nucleotides, the CDR3 is TGTGCCAGCAGCCCCATCGGGCTTGACACGCAGTATTTT.

This chain links TRBV2 with TRBJ2-7; tentative D call: TRBD1 (6 bases). Trimming cost V 3 bases and J 6 bases, with 21 bases left between them. CDR1 SNHLY and CDR2 FYNNEI come from the germline V gene. This CDR3 contains 16 residues. The CDR3 DNA is TGTGCCAGCAGTGATAGGGACACACCTGGGTGGTTCGAGCAGTACTTC. It translates to CASSDRDTPGWFEQYF. Complete variable domain (other parts from reference TRBV2 and TRBJ2-7): EPEVTQTPSHQVTQMGQEVILRCVPISNHLYFYWYRQILGQKVEFLVSFYNNEISEKSEIFDDQFSVERPDGSNFTLKIRSTKLEDSAMYFCASSDRDTPGWFEQYFGPGTRLTVT.

The rearrangement joins TRBV28 to TRBJ1-2; D uncertain. The V and J ends lost 2 bases and 2 bases respectively, with 18 bases between them. Germline V CDR1 and CDR2: MDHEN, SYDVKM. This CDR3 is built from 17 residues. CDR3 sequence: CASSLPTIHGFNYGYTF. The CDR3 DNA follows: TGTGCCAGCAGTTTACCCACCATACACGGGTTCAACTATGGCTACACCTTC.

This clone was detected only once. The chain combines TRBV6-6 with TRBJ2-7; maybe TRBD1 (5 bases). The CDR3 is 12 amino acids. V shed 5 bases and J shed 0 bases, with 5 bases lying between them. Germline CDR1 reads MNHNY; CDR2 reads SVGAGI (reference sequence). The CDR3 region has the DNA TGTGCCAGCAGTCAGGGCTCCTACGAGCAGTACTTC. Protein product: CASSQGSYEQYF.

This clone showed up just once. V usage is TRBV10-1 and J usage is TRBJ2-4, with D perhaps assigned TRBD1 or TRBD2 (5 bases each). V was cut by 6 bases and J by 0 bases, with 18 bases left in between. Germline assignment: CDR1 WNHNN and CDR2 SYGVQD (reference sequence). The CDR3 contains 17 residues. The DNA for the CDR3 is TGCGCCAGCAGGGGAATCCTGGGGCGGGTAGCCAAAAACATTCAGTACTTC. It yields the protein CASRGILGRVAKNIQYF.

The V and J genes are TRBV6-5 and TRBJ2-1; D possibly corresponds to TRBD2 (6 bases). Per germline, CDR1 MNHEY and CDR2 SVGAGI. Trimming pared 6 bases from V and 10 bases from J, leaving 13 bases between. The length of the CDR3 is 12 residues. CDR3 protein: CASSGGAGEQFF. CDR3 sequence (DNA): TGTGCCAGCAGCGGGGGTGCGGGGGAGCAGTTCTTC.

As regards this clone: A much larger clone differs by one base, so this may be a read error. This same CDR3 is encoded by further DNA sequences in the sample. The V gene is TRBV9, the J gene TRBJ2-7; possible D gene TRBD1, 5 bases. Deletions cut 0 bases from V and 2 bases from J, with 9 bases between. CDR1 and CDR2 (germline): SGDLS, YYNGEE. This CDR3 spans 14 amino acids. CDR3 amino acids: CASSVGGVTYEQYF. CDR3 bases: TGTGCCAGCAGCGTAGGGGGCGTAACCTACGAGCAGTACTTC.

The J gene is TRBJ2-1, the V gene TRBV4-1, with D possibly TRBD1 on 6 matching bases. The CDR3 spans 16 residues. Per germline, CDR1 MGHRA and CDR2 YSYEKL. V was cut by 4 bases and J by 4 bases, with 17 bases left in between. CDR3 loop: CASSPRTATDYNEQFF. The CDR3 coding sequence is TGCGCCAGCAGCCCGCGGACAGCCACCGATTACAATGAGCAGTTCTTC.

The chain uses TRBV6-6 and TRBJ1-4, with a weak D call TRBD1 (6 bases). CDR3 length: 16 amino acids. V was trimmed by 6 bases and J by 6 bases, leaving 20 bases between them. In germline, CDR1 is MNHNY, CDR2 SVGAGI (reference sequence). In nucleotides, the CDR3 is TGTGCCAGCAGATACGGGCAGGGGACGCGGGATGAAAAACTGTTTTTT. Protein product: CASRYGQGTRDEKLFF.

The rearrangement joins TRBV10-2 to TRBJ1-2, with 8 bases matching TRBD1. V was clipped by 10 bases and J by 7 bases; unmatched bases: 11. This CDR3 comprises 13 residues. The germline CDR1 and CDR2 sequences are WSHSY and SAAADI. The CDR3 is CATFLQGAIGYTF. The DNA for the CDR3 is TGCGCCACCTTCCTTCAGGGGGCTATTGGCTACACCTTC.

In DNA, the CDR3 is TGTGCCAGCAGGCGGGACAGGGGGGGTCAGCCCCAGCATTTT. Translating gives CASRRDRGGQPQHF. The chain employs TRBV28 and TRBJ1-5; 11 bases match TRBD1. CDR3 length equals 14 residues. With V trimmed by 6 bases and J by 6 bases, 4 bases remained unmatched. Germline CDR1 reads MDHEN; CDR2 reads SYDVKM.

V gene TRBV6-1 combines with J gene TRBJ2-7; D gene uncertain. Germline CDR1 and CDR2: MNHNS and SASEGT. The CDR3 contains 14 residues. V was shortened by 2 bases and J by 0 bases, with 8 bases between the two germline ends. Here the CDR3 DNA reads TGTGCCAGCAGTGAACGGCAGAGCTCCTACGAGCAGTACTTC. This gives the protein CASSERQSSYEQYF.

The rearrangement links TRBV21-1 to TRBJ1-4; no DNA check was done on the table's D call, TRBD1. TRBV21-1 is reported as a pseudogene. The CDR3 runs 19 residues. The CDR3 here is CASSTPLSLHRAAGEKLFF. In nucleotides, the CDR3 is TGTGCCAGCAGCACCCCGCTGTCACTTCACAGGGCCGCCGGTGAAAAACTGTTTTTT.

The chain is built from TRBV18 and TRBJ2-5; 11 bases map to TRBD2. The germline V gene encodes CDR1 KGHSH and CDR2 LQKENI. V lost 4 bases and J lost 0; bases outside the gene matches: 7. This CDR3 spans 17 amino acids. CDR3 sequence: CASSLGLAERYQETQYF. As DNA, the CDR3 is TGTGCCAGCTCACTGGGACTAGCGGAGAGGTACCAAGAGACCCAGTACTTC.

The rearrangement links TRBV7-9 to TRBJ2-3; D not certain. V dropped 3 bases and J dropped 4 bases, with 5 bases sitting between them. CDR1 is SEHNR and CDR2 is FQNEAQ in the germline V gene (reference sequence). This CDR3 is built from 12 residues. The chain's CDR3 is CASSFSPDTQYF. The DNA for the CDR3 is TGTGCCAGCAGCTTTTCTCCAGATACGCAGTATTTT. Drawing the rest from reference TRBV7-9 and TRBJ2-3, the complete variable domain is DTGVSQNPRHKITKRGQNVTFRCDPISEHNRLYWYRQTLGQGPEFLTYFQNEAQLEKSRLLSDRFSAERPKGSFSTLEIQRTEQGDSAMYLCASSFSPDTQYFGPGTRLTVL.

About this clone: Other nucleotide sequences from this sample produce the same CDR3. The V call is TRBV15, the J call TRBJ2-7; TRBD2 might be the D (6 bases). The V end lost 1 base, the J end lost 2 bases, and 9 bases lay between the germline ends. Per germline, CDR1 LNHNV and CDR2 YYDKDF (reference sequence). The CDR3 consists of 14 residues. Here the CDR3 reads CATSRGGEAYEQYF. The CDR3 DNA follows: TGTGCCACCAGCAGAGGAGGGGAGGCCTACGAGCAGTACTTC.

The gene calls are TRBV14 and TRBJ1-2, with 7 positions matching TRBD1. The CDR3 is 13 amino acids. The germline gives CDR1 SGHDN, CDR2 FVKESK. The V and J ends lost 4 bases and 6 bases, in that order; junction bases with no gene match: 5. CDR3: CASSLGTANGYTF. The DNA of the CDR3 is TGTGCCAGCAGCCTCGGGACAGCGAATGGCTACACCTTC.

Notes on this clone: Other nucleotide sequences from this sample produce the same CDR3. The chain couples TRBV11-2 to TRBJ2-7; 7 bases are shared with TRBD2. V gave up 3 bases and J gave up 1 base; unmatched junction bases: 3. This CDR3 comprises 14 residues. Germline CDR1 and CDR2: SGHAT and FQNNGV. The CDR3 region is CASSFGGGSYEQYF. CDR3 sequence (DNA): TGTGCCAGCAGCTTTGGCGGGGGTTCCTACGAGCAGTACTTC.